The next 8 T cell receptor beta chains were all read from a single sample in a study of naive and memory T cell subsets. Study-level points and caveats: Possibly reflecting memory cells re-expressing CD45RA, a few larger clonotypes occurred in naive repertoires, especially CD8.

The beta constant-region primer was an equimolar mix of two oligonucleotides covering TRBC1 and TRBC2. The ligated cDNA underwent four PCR rounds using SP2 and nested alpha and beta constant-region primers. Each CDR3 protein gets one entry after TCRdb re-called the UMI-ligation and nested PCR reads with MiXCR. The sample yields fewer than 150,000 distinct CDR3 sequences, roughly a fifth seen once. Antigens for these TCRs are unknown. The sequencing input was naive CD8+ T cells from blood. The receptors here all came from a human donor in good health.

This chain links TRBV29-1 with TRBJ2-7, with 7 nucleotides matching TRBD1. Germline V lookup: CDR1 SQVTM, CDR2 ANQGSEA. This CDR3 has 14 residues. The trim removed 0 bases at V and 1 base at J, leaving 3 bases unmatched. CDR3 protein: CSVEEGGLSYEQYF. As DNA, the CDR3 is TGCAGCGTTGAAGAAGGGGGCCTATCCTACGAGCAGTACTTC.

In this sample, this clonotype turned up a few times. The chain recombines TRBV4-2 with TRBJ2-3, with TRBD2 matching 12 bases. This CDR3 is 17 amino acids long. The germline CDR1 and CDR2 sequences are LGHNA and YNFKEQ. With V trimmed by 5 bases and J by 4 bases, 10 bases remained unmatched. This CDR3 reads CASSSPGLAGWSDTQYF. The DNA for the CDR3 is TGTGCCAGCAGCTCGCCTGGACTAGCGGGATGGTCAGATACGCAGTATTTT.

This clonotype is medium-sized within its sample. The rearrangement links TRBV20-1 to TRBJ2-1, with TRBD2 identical over 8 bases. J lost 6 bases, V lost 0 bases, and 7 bases had no gene match. Per germline, CDR1 DFQATT and CDR2 SNEGSKA (reference sequence). The CDR3 runs to 15 residues. CDR3 sequence: CSARDVQRESNEQFF. The CDR3, as DNA: TGCAGTGCTAGAGATGTTCAGCGGGAGTCCAATGAGCAGTTCTTC.

The V gene is TRBV2, the J gene TRBJ2-7; unclear D gene. Per germline, CDR1 SNHLY and CDR2 FYNNEI. V lost 8 bases to trimming and J lost 2 bases, with 7 bases between them. The CDR3 is 11 residues long. The CDR3 reads CASVRTYEQYF. CDR3 nucleotides: TGTGCCAGCGTACGGACCTACGAGCAGTACTTC.

This clonotype was counted between two and nine times. The V gene is TRBV19, the J gene TRBJ2-6, with D perhaps matching TRBD1 or TRBD2 (5 bases each). V was trimmed by 3 bases and J by 2 bases, leaving 23 bases between them. The CDR3 totals 20 residues. The germline V gene has CDR1 LNHDA and CDR2 SQIVND (reference sequence). The CDR3 DNA reads as TGTGCCAGTAGTATCCTTTACGGACAAACGAGGGAAACTGGGGCCAACGTCCTGACTTTC. Its protein is CASSILYGQTRETGANVLTF.

The chain uses TRBV4-1 and TRBJ2-7, with a tentative D call TRBD2 (6 bases). The CDR3 is 15 amino acids. V was clipped by 0 bases and J by 2 bases, with 11 bases between them. Looked up from germline, CDR1 is MGHRA and CDR2 is YSYEKL. CDR3 amino acids: CASSQDPSVTYEQYF. In DNA form, the CDR3 reads TGCGCCAGCAGCCAAGATCCTAGCGTTACCTACGAGCAGTACTTC.

The chain uses TRBV7-9 and TRBJ2-2; 8 bases are a match to TRBD1. After removal of 3 bases from V and 0 bases from J, the junction contained 15 bases not matched to a gene. This CDR3 comprises 20 residues. CDR1 SEHNR and CDR2 FQNEAQ come from the germline V gene (reference sequence). The CDR3 DNA reads as TGTGCCAGCAGCTTTCCCCGACAGGGGCTGGGATCGACGAACACCGGGGAGCTGTTTTTT. It encodes CASSFPRQGLGSTNTGELFF.

This clonotype has ten or more counts. The V call is TRBV4-1, the J call TRBJ2-1; 8 nucleotides agree with TRBD1. In germline, CDR1 is MGHRA, CDR2 YSYEKL. J was trimmed by 4 bases and V by 1 base; bases with no gene match: 6. The length of the CDR3 is 16 residues. The CDR3, as DNA: TGCGCCAGCAGCCAAGTAGACAGGGGCCTGTACAATGAGCAGTTCTTC. Translating it yields CASSQVDRGLYNEQFF.